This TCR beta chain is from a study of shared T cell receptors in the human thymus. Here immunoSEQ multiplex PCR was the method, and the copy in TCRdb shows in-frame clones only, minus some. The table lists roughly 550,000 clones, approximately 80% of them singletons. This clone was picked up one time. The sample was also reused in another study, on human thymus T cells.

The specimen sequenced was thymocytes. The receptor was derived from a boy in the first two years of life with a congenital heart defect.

The chain's CDR3 is CASSTPPGQGAGEQYF. The CDR3 bases are TGTGCCAGCAGCACCCCCCCGGGACAGGGGGCGGGAGAGCAGTACTTC. The rearrangement links TRBV11-3 to TRBJ2-7; 12 positions agree with TRBD1. Germline V lookup: CDR1 SGHNT, CDR2 YENEEA. CDR3 length equals 16 residues. With V trimmed by 5 bases and J by 7 bases, 12 bases remained unmatched.